These 3 T cell receptor beta chains share one sample of origin, sequenced in a study of persistence of HIV-infected CD4 T cells (TCRdb year 2020). These TCRs are of unknown antigen specificity. TCRbeta repertoires were sequenced from genomic DNA with the immunoSEQ hsTCRB assay version 4 in survey mode. This immuneACCESS table, as held by TCRdb, lists in-frame sequences with V and J called but not all clones. Of the missing ones, under half trace to an unresolved V gene in checked studies; the others have no known cause. The sample records 40,000 to 45,000 clones, about 89% of which are singletons. The top ten hold under 1.2% of the sample. This specimen's treatment or condition label, interpreted: suppressive antiretroviral therapy. As a nonspecific positive control representing the CD4+ T cell repertoire, cells were stimulated with anti-CD3/anti-CD28 magnetic beads. Sorting of responding CD4+ T cells was based on upregulation of both CD40 ligand and CD69.

The sequenced sample was CD4+ T cells sorted from PBMCs after approximately 19-hour stimulation, obtained from a patient who received antiretroviral therapy. In light of the paper, this sample's cell subset or site label describes: CD40L+CD69+ CD4 T cells responding to anti-CD3/anti-CD28 beads, representing the overall repertoire. Source of these receptors: an adult man with HIV who was CMV-seropositive.

The V call is TRBV2, the J call TRBJ2-1; 9 bases align to TRBD1. Germline V CDR1 and CDR2: SNHLY, FYNNEI. The CDR3 sequence is 16 residues long. Trimming took 3 bases from V and 7 from J; bases not matched to a gene: 10. The CDR3 reads CASSDYGTGRANEQFF. In DNA, the CDR3 is TGTGCCAGCAGTGACTATGGGACAGGGCGAGCAAATGAGCAGTTCTTC.

V usage is TRBV19 and J usage is TRBJ1-2; 8 nucleotides match TRBD1. Trimming cost V 3 bases and J 7 bases; bases outside gene matches: 13. The V gene's germline CDR1 is LNHDA and CDR2 SQIVND (reference sequence). This CDR3 contains 16 residues. CDR3 bases: TGTGCCAGTAGTATCCCTCCGGGACAGGAGGATTCTGGCTACACCTTC. It specifies CASSIPPGQEDSGYTF. The full variable domain, its missing parts supplied by reference TRBV19 and TRBJ1-2, is DGGITQSPKYLFRKEGQNVTLSCEQNLNHDAMYWYRQDPGQGLRLIYYSQIVNDFQKGDIAEGYSVSREKKESFPLTVTSAQKNPTAFYLCASSIPPGQEDSGYTFGSGTRLTVV.

The chain carries TRBV7-9 and TRBJ1-5; D gene ambiguous. Germline loops: CDR1 SEHNR, CDR2 FQNEAQ (reference sequence). Trimming left V 1 base short and J 2 bases short, with 9 bases between. CDR3 length: 15 amino acids. CDR3: CASSLGVTGNQPQHF. CDR3 bases: TGTGCCAGCAGCTTAGGGGTGACGGGCAATCAGCCCCAGCATTTT. The variable domain in full, completed from reference TRBV7-9 and TRBJ1-5, reads DTGVSQNPRHKITKRGQNVTFRCDPISEHNRLYWYRQTLGQGPEFLTYFQNEAQLEKSRLLSDRFSAERPKGSFSTLEIQRTEQGDSAMYLCASSLGVTGNQPQHFGDGTRLSIL.